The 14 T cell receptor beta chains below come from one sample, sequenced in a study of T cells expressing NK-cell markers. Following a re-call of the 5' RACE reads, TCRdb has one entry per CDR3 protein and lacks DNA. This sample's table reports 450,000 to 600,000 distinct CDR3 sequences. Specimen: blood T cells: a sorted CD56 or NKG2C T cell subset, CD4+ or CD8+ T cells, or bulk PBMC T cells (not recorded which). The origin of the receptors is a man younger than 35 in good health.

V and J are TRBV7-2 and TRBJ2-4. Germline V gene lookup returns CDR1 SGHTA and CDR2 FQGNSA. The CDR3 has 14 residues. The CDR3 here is CASSLLVAKNIQYF.

The CDR3 loop reads CASSPGTSGTGETQYF. This chain uses TRBV7-2 with TRBJ2-5; TCRdb proposes TRBD2, but this gene call is untestable without DNA. The length of the CDR3 is 16 residues. CDR1 is SGHTA, CDR2 FQGNSA, per germline.

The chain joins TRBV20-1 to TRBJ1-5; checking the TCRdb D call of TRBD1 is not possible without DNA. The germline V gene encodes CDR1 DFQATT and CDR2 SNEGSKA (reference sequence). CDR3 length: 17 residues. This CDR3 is CSANSLGAYYSNQPQHF.

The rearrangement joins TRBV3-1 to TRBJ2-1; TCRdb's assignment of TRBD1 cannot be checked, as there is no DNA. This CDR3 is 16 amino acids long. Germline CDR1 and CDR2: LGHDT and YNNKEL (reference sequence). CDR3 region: CASSRATGTPYNEQFF.

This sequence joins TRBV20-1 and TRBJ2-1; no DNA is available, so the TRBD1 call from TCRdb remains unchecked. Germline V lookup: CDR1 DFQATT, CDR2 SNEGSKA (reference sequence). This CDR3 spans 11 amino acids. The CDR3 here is CRTTLGDEQFF.

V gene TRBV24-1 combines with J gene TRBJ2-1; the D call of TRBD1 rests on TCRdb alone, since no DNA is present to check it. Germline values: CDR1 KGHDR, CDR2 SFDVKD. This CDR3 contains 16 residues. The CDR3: CATSDSGTGGKNEQFF.

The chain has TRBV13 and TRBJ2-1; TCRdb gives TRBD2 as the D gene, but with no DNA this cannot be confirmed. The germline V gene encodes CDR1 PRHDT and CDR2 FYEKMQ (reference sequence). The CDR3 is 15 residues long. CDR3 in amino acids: CASSSRTSGYNEQFF.

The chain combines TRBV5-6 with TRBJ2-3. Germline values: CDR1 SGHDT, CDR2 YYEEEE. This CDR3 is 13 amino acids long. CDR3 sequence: CASSGLAGDTQYF.

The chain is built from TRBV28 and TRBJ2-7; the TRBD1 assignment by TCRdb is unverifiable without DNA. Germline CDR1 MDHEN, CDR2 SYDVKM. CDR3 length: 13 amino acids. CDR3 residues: CASSWTGLYEQYF.

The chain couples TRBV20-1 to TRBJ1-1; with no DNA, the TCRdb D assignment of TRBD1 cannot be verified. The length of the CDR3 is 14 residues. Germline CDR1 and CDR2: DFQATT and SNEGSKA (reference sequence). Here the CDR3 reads CSALGGTGITEAFF.

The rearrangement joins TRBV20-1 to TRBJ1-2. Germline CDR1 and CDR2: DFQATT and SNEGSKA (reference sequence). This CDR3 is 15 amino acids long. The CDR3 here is CSARDSVDPQYGYTF.

The CDR3 is CAKTGENTGELFF. This rearrangement joins TRBV2 to TRBJ2-2; TCRdb indicates TRBD1, and absent DNA this call remains unverified. Germline assignment: CDR1 SNHLY and CDR2 FYNNEI. CDR3 length: 13 amino acids.

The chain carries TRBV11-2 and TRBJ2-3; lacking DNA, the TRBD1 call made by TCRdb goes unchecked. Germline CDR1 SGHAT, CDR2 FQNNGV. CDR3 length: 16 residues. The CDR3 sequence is CASSLGEQGHTDTQYF.

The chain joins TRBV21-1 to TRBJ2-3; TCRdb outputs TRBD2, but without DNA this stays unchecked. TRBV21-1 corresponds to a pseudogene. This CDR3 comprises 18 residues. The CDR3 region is CASSKTSGRTGNTDTQYF.